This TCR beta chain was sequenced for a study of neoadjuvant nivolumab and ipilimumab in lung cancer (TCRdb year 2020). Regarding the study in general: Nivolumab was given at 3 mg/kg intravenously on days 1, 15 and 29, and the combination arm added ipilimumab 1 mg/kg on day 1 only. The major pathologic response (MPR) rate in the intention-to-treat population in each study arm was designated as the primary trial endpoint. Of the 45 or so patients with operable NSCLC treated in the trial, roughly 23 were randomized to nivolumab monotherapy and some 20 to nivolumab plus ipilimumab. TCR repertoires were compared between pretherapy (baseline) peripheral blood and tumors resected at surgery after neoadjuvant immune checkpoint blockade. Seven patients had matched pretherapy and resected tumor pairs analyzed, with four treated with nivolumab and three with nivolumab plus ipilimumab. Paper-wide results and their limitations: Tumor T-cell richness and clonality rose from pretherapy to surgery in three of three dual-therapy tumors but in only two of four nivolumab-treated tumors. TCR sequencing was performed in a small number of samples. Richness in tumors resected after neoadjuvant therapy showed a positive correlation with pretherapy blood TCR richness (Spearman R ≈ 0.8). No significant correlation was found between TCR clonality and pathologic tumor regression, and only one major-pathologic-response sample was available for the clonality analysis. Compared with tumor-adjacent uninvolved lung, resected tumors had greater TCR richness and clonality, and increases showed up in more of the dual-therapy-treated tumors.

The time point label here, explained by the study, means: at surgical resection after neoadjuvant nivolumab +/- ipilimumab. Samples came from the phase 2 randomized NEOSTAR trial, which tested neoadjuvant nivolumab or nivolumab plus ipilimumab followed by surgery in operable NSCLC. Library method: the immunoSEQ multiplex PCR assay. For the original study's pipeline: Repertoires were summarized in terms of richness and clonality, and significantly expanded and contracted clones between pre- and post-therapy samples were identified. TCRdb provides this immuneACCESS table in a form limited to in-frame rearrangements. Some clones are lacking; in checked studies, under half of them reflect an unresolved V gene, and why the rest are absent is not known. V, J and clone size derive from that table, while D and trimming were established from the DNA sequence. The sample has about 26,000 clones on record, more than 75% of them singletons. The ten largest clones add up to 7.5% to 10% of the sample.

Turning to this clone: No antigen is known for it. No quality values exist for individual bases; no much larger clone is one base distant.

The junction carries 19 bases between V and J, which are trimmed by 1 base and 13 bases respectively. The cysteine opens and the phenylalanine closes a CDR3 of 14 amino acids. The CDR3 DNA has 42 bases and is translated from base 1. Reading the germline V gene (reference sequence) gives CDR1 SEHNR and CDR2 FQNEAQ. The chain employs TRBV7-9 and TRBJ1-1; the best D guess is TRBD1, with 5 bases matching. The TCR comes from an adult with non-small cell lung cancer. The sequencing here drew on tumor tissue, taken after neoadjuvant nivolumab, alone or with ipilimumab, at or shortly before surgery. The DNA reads TGTGCCAGCAGCTTAGTCGATGGGGCACTGAAGGTTTTCTTT. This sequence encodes CASSLVDGALKVFF.